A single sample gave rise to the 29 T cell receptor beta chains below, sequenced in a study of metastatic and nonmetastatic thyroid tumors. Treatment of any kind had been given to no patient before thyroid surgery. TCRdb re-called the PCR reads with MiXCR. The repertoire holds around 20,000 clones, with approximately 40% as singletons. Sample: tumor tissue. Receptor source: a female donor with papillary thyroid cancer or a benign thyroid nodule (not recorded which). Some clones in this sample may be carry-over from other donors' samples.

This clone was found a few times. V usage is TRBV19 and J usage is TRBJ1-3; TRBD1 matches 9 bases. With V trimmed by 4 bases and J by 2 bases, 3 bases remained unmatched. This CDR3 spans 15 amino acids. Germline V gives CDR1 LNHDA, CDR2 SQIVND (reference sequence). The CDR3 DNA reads TGTGCCAGTAGTACCGGACAGGGGACTGGAAACACCATATATTTT. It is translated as CASSTGQGTGNTIYF.

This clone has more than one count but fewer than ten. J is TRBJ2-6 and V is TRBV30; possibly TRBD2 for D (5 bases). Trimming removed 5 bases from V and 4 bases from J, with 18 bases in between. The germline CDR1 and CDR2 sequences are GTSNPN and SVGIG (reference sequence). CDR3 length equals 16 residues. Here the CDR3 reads CAWGPGPSGGANVLTF. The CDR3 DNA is TGTGCCTGGGGACCCGGGCCCTCGGGGGGGGCCAACGTCCTGACTTTC.

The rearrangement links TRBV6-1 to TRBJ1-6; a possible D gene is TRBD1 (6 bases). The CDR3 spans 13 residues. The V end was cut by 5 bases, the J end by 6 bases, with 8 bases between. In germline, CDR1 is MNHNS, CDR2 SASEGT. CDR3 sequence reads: CASSRGLNSPLHF. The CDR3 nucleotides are TGTGCCAGCAGTCGGGGGCTTAATTCACCCCTCCACTTT.

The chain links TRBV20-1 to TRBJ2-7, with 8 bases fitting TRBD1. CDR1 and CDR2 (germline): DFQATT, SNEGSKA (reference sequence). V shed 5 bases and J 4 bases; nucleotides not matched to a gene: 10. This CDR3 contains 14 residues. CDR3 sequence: CSAVPPDRAYEQYF. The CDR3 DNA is TGCAGTGCTGTCCCCCCGGACAGGGCTTACGAGCAGTACTTC.

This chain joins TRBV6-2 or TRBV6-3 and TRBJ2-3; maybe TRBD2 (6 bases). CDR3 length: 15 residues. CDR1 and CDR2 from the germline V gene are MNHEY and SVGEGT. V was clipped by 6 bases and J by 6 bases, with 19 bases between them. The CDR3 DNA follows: TGTGCCAGCAGCGACGGGGGTTTACGGACGGATACGCAGTATTTT. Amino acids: CASSDGGLRTDTQYF.

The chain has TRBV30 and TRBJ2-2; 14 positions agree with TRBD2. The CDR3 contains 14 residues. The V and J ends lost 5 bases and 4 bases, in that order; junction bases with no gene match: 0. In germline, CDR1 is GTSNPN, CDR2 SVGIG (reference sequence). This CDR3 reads CAWGTSGGTGELFF. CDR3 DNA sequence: TGTGCCTGGGGGACTAGCGGGGGCACCGGGGAGCTGTTTTTT.

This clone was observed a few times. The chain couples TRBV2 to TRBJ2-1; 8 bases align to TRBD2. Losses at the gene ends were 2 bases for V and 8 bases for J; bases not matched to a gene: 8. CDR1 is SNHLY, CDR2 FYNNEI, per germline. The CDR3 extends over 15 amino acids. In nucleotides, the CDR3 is TGTGCCAGCAGTGAAAGCGGGAGCTCGGTGGATGAGCAGTTCTTC. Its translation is CASSESGSSVDEQFF.

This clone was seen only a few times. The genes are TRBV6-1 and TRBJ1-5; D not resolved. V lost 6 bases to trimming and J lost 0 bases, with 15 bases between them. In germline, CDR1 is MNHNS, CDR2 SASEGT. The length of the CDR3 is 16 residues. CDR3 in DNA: TGTGCCAGCAGACTTTCGGGCCAGCATAGCAATCAGCCCCAGCATTTT. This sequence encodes CASRLSGQHSNQPQHF.

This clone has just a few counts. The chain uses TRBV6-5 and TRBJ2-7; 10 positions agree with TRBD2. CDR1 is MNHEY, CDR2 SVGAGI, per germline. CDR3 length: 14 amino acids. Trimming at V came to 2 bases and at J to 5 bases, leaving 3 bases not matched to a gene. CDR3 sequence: CASSYQRGGHEQYF. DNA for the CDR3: TGTGCCAGCAGTTACCAGCGGGGGGGGCACGAGCAGTACTTC.

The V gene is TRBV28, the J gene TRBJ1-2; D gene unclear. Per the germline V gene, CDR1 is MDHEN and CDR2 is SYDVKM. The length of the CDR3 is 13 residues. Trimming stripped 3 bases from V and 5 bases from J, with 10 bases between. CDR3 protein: CASSLAGGYGYTF. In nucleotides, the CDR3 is TGTGCCAGCAGTTTGGCGGGAGGTTATGGCTACACCTTC.

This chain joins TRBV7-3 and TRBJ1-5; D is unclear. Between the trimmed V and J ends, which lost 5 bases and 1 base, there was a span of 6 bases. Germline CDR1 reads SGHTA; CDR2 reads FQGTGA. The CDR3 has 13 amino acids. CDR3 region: CASSEGSNQPQHF. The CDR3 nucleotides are TGTGCCAGCAGCGAGGGAAGCAATCAGCCCCAGCATTTT.

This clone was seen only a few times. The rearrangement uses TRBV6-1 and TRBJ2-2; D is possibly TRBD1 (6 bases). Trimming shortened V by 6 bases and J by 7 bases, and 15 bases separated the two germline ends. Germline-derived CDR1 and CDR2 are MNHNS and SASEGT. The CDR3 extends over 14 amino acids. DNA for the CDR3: TGTGCCAGCAGGGCCGGGACATTTGTCGGGGAGCTGTTTTTT. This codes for CASRAGTFVGELFF.

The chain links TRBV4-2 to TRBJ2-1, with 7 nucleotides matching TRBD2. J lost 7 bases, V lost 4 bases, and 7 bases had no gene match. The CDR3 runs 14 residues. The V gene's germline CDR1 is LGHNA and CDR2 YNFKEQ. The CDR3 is CASSLQRGGNEQFF. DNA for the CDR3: TGTGCCAGCAGCCTCCAGCGGGGAGGTAATGAGCAGTTCTTC.

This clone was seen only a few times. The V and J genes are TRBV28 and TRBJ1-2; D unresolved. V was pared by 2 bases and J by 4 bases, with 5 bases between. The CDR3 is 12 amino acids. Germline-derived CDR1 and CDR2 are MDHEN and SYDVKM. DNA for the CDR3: TGTGCCAGCAGTTTAGTCCCCTATGGCTACACCTTC. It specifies CASSLVPYGYTF.

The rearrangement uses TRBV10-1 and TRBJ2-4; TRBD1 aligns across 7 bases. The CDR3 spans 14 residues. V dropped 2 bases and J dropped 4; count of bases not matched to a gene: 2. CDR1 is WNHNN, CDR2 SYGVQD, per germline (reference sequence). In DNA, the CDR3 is TGCGCCAGCAGTGAGGACAGGGTGAAAAACATTCAGTACTTC. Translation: CASSEDRVKNIQYF.

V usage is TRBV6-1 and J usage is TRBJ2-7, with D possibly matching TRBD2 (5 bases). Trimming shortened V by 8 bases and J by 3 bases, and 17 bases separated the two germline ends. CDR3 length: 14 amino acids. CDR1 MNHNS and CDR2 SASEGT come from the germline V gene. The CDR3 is CASVIRAGLYEQYF. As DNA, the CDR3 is TGTGCCAGCGTAATAAGGGCGGGCCTCTACGAGCAGTACTTC.

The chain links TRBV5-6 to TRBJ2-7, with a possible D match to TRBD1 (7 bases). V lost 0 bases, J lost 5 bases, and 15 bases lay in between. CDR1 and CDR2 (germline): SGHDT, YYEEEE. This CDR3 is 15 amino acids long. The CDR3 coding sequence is TGTGCCAGCAGCTTGGGGCGGGAAGGGGGCAACGAGCAGTACTTC. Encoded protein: CASSLGREGGNEQYF.

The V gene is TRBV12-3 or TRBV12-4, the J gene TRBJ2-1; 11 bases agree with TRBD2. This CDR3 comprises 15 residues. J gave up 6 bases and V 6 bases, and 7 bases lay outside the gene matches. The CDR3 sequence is CASSRSGTSGNEQFF. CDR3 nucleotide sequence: TGTGCCAGCAGCAGATCCGGGACTAGCGGCAATGAGCAGTTCTTC.

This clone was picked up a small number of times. The CDR3 protein is CASSDGQGTGAYEQYF. The CDR3 DNA sequence: TGTGCCAGCAGTGATGGACAGGGTACCGGAGCTTACGAGCAGTACTTC. The rearrangement uses TRBV2 and TRBJ2-7; 8 nucleotides agree with TRBD1. The V gene end was trimmed by 3 bases and the J gene end by 4 bases; junction bases not matched to a gene: 11. The germline V gene has CDR1 SNHLY and CDR2 FYNNEI. This CDR3 spans 16 amino acids.

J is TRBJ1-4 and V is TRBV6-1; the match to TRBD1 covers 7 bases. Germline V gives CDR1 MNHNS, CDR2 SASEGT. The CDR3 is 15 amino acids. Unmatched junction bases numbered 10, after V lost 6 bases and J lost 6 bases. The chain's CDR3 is CASSTTGQRDEKLFF. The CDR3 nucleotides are TGTGCCAGCAGCACAACGGGACAGCGGGATGAAAAACTGTTTTTT.

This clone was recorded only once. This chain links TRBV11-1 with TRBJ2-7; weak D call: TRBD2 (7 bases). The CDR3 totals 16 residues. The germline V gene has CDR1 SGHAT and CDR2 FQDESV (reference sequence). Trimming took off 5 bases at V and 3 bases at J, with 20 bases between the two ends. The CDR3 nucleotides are TGTGCCAGCAGCCCATCACGCGGGGGCGACGTCTACGAGCAGTACTTC. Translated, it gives CASSPSRGGDVYEQYF.

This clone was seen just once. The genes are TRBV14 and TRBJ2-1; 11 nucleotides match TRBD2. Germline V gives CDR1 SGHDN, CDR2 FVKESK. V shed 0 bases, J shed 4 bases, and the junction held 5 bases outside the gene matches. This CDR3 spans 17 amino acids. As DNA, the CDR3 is TGTGCCAGCAGCCAAGAGTTAGCGGGAGGGGCGTACAATGAGCAGTTCTTC. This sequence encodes CASSQELAGGAYNEQFF.

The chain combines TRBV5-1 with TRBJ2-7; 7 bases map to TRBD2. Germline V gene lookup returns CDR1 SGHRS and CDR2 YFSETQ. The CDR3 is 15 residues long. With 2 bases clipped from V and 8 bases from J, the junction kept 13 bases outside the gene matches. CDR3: CASSFSGEPSVKQYF. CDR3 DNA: TGCGCCAGCAGCTTCAGCGGGGAGCCGTCGGTGAAGCAGTACTTC.

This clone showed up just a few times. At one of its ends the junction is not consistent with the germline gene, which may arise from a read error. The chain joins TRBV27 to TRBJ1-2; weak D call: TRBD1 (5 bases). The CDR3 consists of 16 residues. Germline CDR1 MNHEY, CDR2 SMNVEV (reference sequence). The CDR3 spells CVSSFWSGTKNYGYTF. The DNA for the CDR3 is TGTGTCAGCAGTTTTTGGTCCGGGACGAAGAACTATGGCTACACCTTC.

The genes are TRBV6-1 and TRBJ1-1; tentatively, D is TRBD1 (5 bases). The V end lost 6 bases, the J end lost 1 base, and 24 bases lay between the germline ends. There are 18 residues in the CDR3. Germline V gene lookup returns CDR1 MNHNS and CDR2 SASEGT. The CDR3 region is CASREASGRVTPNTEAFF. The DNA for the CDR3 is TGTGCCAGCAGGGAGGCCTCAGGCAGGGTGACACCGAACACTGAAGCTTTCTTT.

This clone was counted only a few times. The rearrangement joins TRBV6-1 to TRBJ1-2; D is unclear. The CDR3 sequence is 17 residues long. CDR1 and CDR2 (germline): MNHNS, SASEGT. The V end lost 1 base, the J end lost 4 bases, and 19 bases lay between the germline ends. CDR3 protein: CASSEGIGPANSYGYTF. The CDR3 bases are TGTGCCAGCAGTGAAGGTATTGGGCCCGCTAACTCCTATGGCTACACCTTC.

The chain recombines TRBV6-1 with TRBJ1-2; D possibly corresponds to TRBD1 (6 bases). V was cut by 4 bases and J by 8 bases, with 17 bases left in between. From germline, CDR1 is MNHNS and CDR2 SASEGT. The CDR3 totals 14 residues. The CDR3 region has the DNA TGTGCCAGCAGTGTAGGCCAGGGGTTCGAAGGCTACACCTTC. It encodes CASSVGQGFEGYTF.

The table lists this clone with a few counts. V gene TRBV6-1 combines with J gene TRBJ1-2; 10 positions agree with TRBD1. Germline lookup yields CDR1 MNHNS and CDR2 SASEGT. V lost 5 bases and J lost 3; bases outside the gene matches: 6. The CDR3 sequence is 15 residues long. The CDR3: CASSLRGQGYYGYTF. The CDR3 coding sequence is TGTGCCAGCAGTCTCCGGGGACAGGGGTACTATGGCTACACCTTC.

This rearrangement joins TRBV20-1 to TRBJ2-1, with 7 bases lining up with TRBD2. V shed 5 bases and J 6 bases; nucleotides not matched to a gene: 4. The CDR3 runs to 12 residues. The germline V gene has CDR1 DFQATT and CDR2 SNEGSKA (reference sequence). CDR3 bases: TGCAGTGCTGTCCCTAGCGGCAATGAGCAGTTCTTC. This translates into CSAVPSGNEQFF.